This T cell receptor beta chain was documented in a study of cytomegalovirus exposure and HLA in healthy donors. This clone has a handful of counts. Its specificity is not known. General study points: In a later analysis, V- and J-gene trimming of beta chains associated with a DCLRE1C missense variant, replicated independently.

The PCR had 60 Vbeta and 13 Jbeta primers. Data came from immunoSEQ multiplex PCR; TCRdb stores just in-frame clones and leaves some out. This table has about 78,000 clones, 80% appearing once. The specimen sequenced was PBMCs. The sequence derives from a male donor in good health and CMV-seronegative.

CDR3 sequence: CASSRGGSTDTQYF. For the CDR3, the DNA is TGTGCCAGCAGCCGCGGGGGAAGCACAGATACGCAGTATTTT. The chain couples TRBV14 to TRBJ2-3; TRBD2 matches at 7 bases. Germline assignment: CDR1 SGHDN and CDR2 FVKESK. This CDR3 has 14 amino acids. Trimming removed 4 bases from V and 0 bases from J; junction bases left unmatched: 1.